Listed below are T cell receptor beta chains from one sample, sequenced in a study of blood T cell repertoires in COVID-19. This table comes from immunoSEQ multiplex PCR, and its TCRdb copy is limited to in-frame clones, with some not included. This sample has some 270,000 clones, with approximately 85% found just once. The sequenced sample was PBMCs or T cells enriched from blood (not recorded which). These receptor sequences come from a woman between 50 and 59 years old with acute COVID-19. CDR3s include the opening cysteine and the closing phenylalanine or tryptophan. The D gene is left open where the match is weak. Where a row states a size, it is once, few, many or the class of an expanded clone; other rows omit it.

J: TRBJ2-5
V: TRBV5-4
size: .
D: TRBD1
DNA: TGTGCCAGCAGCTTGGGAACAGGGGGGCCAGGCGAGACCCAGTACTTC
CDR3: CASSLGTGGPGETQYF

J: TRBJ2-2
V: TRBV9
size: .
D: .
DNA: TGTGCCACCCTACTGCGGGCAGAGAACACCGGGGAGCTGTTTTTT
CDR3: CATLLRAENTGELFF

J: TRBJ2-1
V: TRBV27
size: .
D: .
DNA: TGTGCCAGCAGTTTATCGGGAGGTTCTGCAGGCCCACACAATGAGCAGTTCTTC
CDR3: CASSLSGGSAGPHNEQFF

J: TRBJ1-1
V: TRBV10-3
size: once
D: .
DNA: TGTGCCATCAGTGAGCAGGCTTACAATACTGAAGCTTTCTTT
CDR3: CAISEQAYNTEAFF

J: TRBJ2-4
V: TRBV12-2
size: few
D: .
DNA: TGTGCAAGTCGCTCGCCCCCAGAAAGCGCAGCCAAAAACATTCAGTACTTC
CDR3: CASRSPPESAAKNIQYF

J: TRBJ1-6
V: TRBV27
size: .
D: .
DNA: TGTGCCAGCAGTCTATCCGGGGTAGATTCACCCCTCCACTTT
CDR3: CASSLSGVDSPLHF

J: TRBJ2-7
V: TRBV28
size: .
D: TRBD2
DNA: TGTGCCAGCAGTCCCCCCATAGCGGGGGGCCACGAGCAGTACTTC
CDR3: CASSPPIAGGHEQYF

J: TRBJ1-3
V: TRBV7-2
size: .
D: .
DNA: TGTGCCAGCAGCTTAGGGACCGGGGCTGGAAACACCATATATTTT
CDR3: CASSLGTGAGNTIYF

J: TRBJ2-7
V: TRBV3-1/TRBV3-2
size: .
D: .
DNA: TGCGCCAGCAGCCAAGATCGTCTCCCTGACGAGCAGTACTTC
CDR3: CASSQDRLPDEQYF

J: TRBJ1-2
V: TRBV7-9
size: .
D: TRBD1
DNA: TGTGCCAGCAGCCTGGGACAGGGTGGTTATGGCTACACCTTC
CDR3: CASSLGQGGYGYTF

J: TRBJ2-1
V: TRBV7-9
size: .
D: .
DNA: TGTGCCAGCAGCTTAGAAGGGGCTACTGAGCAGTTCTTC
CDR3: CASSLEGATEQFF

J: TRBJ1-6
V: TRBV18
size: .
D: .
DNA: TGTGCCAGCTCAGCAGGGGATCGCTCACCCCTCCACTTT
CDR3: CASSAGDRSPLHF

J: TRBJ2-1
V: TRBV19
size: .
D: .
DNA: TGTGCCAGTAGTTCTCAACACAGCAATGAGCAGTTCTTC
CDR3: CASSSQHSNEQFF

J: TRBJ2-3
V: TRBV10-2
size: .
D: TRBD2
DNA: TGCGCCAGCAGTGAGTCCCTAGCGGGGGGGTGGACAGATACGCAGTATTTT
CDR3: CASSESLAGGWTDTQYF

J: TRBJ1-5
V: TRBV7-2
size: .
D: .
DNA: TGTGCCAGCAGCTTACGTACAAACGGCAATCAGCCCCAGCATTTT
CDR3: CASSLRTNGNQPQHF

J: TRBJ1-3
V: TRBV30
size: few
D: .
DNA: TGTGCCTGGAAGCCCCCCCCTGGAAACACCATATATTTT
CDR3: CAWKPPPGNTIYF

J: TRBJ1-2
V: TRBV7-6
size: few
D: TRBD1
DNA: TGTGCCAGCAGCGATTCTAAAGACAGGGGAAAGGTGGGCTACACCTTC
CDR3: CASSDSKDRGKVGYTF

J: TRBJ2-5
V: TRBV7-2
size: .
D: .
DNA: TGTGCCAGCAGCCCCAACACGGAGACCCAGTACTTC
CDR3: CASSPNTETQYF

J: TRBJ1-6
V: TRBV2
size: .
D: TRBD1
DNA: TGTGCCAGCAGTGATGGGACAGGAATGGGGTCCCTCCACTTT
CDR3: CASSDGTGMGSLHF

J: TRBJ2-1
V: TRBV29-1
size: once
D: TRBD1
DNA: TGCAGCGCCGGGACAGGGACTGGGAATGAGCAGTTCTTC
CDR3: CSAGTGTGNEQFF

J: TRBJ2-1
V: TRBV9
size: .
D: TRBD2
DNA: TGTGCCAGCAGCGTAGCTGCGGGGGACGACAATGAGCAGTTCTTC
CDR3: CASSVAAGDDNEQFF

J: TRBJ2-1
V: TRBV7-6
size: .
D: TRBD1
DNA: TGTGCCAGCAGCTTACGACAGGGTCTCTACAATGAGCAGTTCTTC
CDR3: CASSLRQGLYNEQFF

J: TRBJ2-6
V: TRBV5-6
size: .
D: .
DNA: TGTGCCAGCAGCCCATTCGGGGGGCTCTCTGGGGCCAACGTCCTGACTTTC
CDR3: CASSPFGGLSGANVLTF

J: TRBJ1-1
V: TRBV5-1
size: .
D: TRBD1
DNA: TGCGCCAGCAGCCTAGACAGGGGTAACACTGAAGCTTTCTTT
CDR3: CASSLDRGNTEAFF

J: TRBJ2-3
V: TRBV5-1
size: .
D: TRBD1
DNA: TGCGCCAGCCATTCACAGGGGGCTAGCACAGATACGCAGTATTTT
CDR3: CASHSQGASTDTQYF

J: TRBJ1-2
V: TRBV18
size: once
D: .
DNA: TGTGCCAGCTCACCACCCTCAGGGAACTATGGCTACACCTTC
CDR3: CASSPPSGNYGYTF

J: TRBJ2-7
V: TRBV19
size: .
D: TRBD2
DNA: TGTGCCAGTAGTATCCACCTAGCGGGCAGGGGTTACGAGCAGTACTTC
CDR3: CASSIHLAGRGYEQYF

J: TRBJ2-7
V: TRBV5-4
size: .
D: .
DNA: TGTGCCAGCAGCTTGACAGGGTCCTACGAGCAGTACTTC
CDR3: CASSLTGSYEQYF

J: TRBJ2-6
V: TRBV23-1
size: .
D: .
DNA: TGCGCCAGCAGTCAATCGTTAGCTGGGGCCAACGTCCTGACTTTC
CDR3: CASSQSLAGANVLTF

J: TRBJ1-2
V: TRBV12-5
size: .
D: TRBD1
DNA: TGTGCTAGTGGTTTAGGGACAGTCGGTGGCTACACCTTC
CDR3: CASGLGTVGGYTF

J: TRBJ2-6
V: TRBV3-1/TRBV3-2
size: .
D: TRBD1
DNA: TGTGCCAGCAGCCAAGTAAGACAGGGGGCAACTGGGGCCAACGTCCTGACTTTC
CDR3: CASSQVRQGATGANVLTF

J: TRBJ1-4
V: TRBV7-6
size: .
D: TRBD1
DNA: TGTGCCAGCAGCTTAGATACAGGGGGCCGGGAAAAACTGTTTTTT
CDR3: CASSLDTGGREKLFF

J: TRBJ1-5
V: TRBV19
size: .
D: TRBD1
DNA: TGTGCCAGTAGTATCTCCGGGACAGGGTGGCAGCCCCAGCATTTT
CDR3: CASSISGTGWQPQHF

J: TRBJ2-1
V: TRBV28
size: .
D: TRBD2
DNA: TGTGCCAGCAGTTCTAGCGGGAGAAATGAGCAGTTCTTC
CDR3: CASSSSGRNEQFF

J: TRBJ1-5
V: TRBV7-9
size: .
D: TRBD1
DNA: TGTGCCAGCAGCTCGACAGGGAGTGGCAATCAGCCCCAGCATTTT
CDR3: CASSSTGSGNQPQHF

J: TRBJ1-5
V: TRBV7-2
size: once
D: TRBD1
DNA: TGTGCCAGCAGCCCCCGCTCGGACAGGGGTAGGGATCAGCCCCAGCATTTT
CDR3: CASSPRSDRGRDQPQHF

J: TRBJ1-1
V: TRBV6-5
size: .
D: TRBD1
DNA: TGTGCCAGCAGCAGGGGGCGGATAACTGAAGCTTTCTTT
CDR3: CASSRGRITEAFF

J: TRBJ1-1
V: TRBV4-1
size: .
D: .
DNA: TGCGCCAGCAGCCGCGAAACTGGAGGGACTGAAGCTTTCTTT
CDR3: CASSRETGGTEAFF

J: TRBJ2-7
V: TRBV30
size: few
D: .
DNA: TGTGCCTGGAGTGTGAGGGGACTCTACGAGCAGTACTTC
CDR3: CAWSVRGLYEQYF

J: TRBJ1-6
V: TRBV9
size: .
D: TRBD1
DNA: TGTGCCAGCAGCGTAGAAGACAGGGGGACTTATTCACCCCTCCACTTT
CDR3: CASSVEDRGTYSPLHF